The 17 T cell receptor beta chains listed next were all sequenced from one sample in a study of CD8+ T cells in alopecia areata. Specified treatment: oral pan-JAK inhibitor, 5-10 mg twice daily. RNA was isolated and reverse transcribed to cDNA, the sequencing template. Assay used: immunoSEQ multiplex PCR; TCRdb lists only in-frame clones, some missing. This table has about 220,000 clones, about 50% appearing once. The specimen comprised CD4+ T cells sorted from blood, sampled at week 4, from a patient treated with tofacitinib. The receptors shown here come from a human donor with alopecia areata.

The chain is built from TRBV5-6 and TRBJ2-2; 7 nucleotides match TRBD2. CDR3 length: 14 residues. Per germline, CDR1 SGHDT and CDR2 YYEEEE. The V segment lost 5 bases and the J segment 4 bases; nucleotides outside the gene matches: 5. The CDR3 loop reads CASRPGLSTGELFF. The CDR3 coding sequence is TGTGCCAGCAGGCCGGGACTAAGCACCGGGGAGCTGTTTTTT.

The gene calls are TRBV5-1 and TRBJ2-5; D gene uncertain. The CDR3 length is 13 residues. CDR1 is SGHRS and CDR2 is YFSETQ in the germline V gene. Trimming removed 0 bases at V and 4 bases at J, with 7 bases between. The DNA of the CDR3 is TGCGCCAGCAGCTTGGAGGCTCTAGAGACCCAGTACTTC. This gives the protein CASSLEALETQYF.

The chain employs TRBV9 and TRBJ1-2, with D possibly being TRBD1 (6 bases). The CDR3 has 15 amino acids. Per the germline V gene, CDR1 is SGDLS and CDR2 is YYNGEE. The V end lost 3 bases, the J end lost 3 bases, and 15 bases lay between the germline ends. The chain's CDR3 is CASSGQETRDYGYTF. CDR3 DNA: TGTGCCAGCAGCGGACAGGAGACCCGGGACTATGGCTACACCTTC. Full variable domain (remainder filled in from reference TRBV9 and TRBJ1-2): DSGVTQTPKHLITATGQRVTLRCSPRSGDLSVYWYQQSLDQGLQFLIQYYNGEERAKGNILERFSAQQFPDLHSELNLSSLELGDSALYFCASSGQETRDYGYTFGSGTRLTVV.

The V gene is TRBV7-2, the J gene TRBJ2-1; 7 positions agree with TRBD1. V lost 4 bases to trimming and J lost 5 bases; unmatched junction nucleotides: 8. CDR1 SGHTA and CDR2 FQGNSA come from the germline V gene. CDR3 length: 15 residues. The CDR3 sequence: CASSSGTVRNNEQFF. The CDR3 nucleotides read TGTGCCAGCAGCTCGGGGACAGTACGAAACAATGAGCAGTTCTTC.

The rearrangement joins TRBV29-1 to TRBJ2-7; D is possibly TRBD1 (6 bases). V was pared by 3 bases and J by 3 bases, with 12 bases between. CDR1 is SQVTM, CDR2 ANQGSEA, per germline. The CDR3 runs 13 residues. CDR3 coding DNA: TGCAGCGTTGAGGTTCTGGACAGCTACGAGCAGTACTTC. Its translation: CSVEVLDSYEQYF.

V gene TRBV5-4 combines with J gene TRBJ2-1; D is perhaps TRBD1 (5 bases). Trimming stripped 5 bases from V and 8 bases from J, with 11 bases between. The germline V gene encodes CDR1 SGHNT and CDR2 YYREEE (reference sequence). CDR3 size: 12 residues. The DNA of the CDR3 is TGTGCCAGCAGTCATCAGGGTGATGAGCAGTTCTTC. This codes for CASSHQGDEQFF.

The chain recombines TRBV29-1 with TRBJ1-1; tentatively, D is TRBD1 (5 bases). Between the trimmed V and J ends, which lost 8 bases and 3 bases, there was a span of 10 bases. CDR1 SQVTM and CDR2 ANQGSEA come from the germline V gene. This CDR3 region has 11 residues. The CDR3 bases are TGCAGCACCTTGACAGACACTGAAGCTTTCTTT. Translation: CSTLTDTEAFF.

CDR3 DNA sequence: TGTGCCAGCAGCTTGATTCTAGCGGGTATAACAGATACGCAGTATTTT. Protein product: CASSLILAGITDTQYF. The gene calls are TRBV5-6 and TRBJ2-3; 8 bases fit TRBD2. Germline lookup yields CDR1 SGHDT and CDR2 YYEEEE. The CDR3 is 16 residues long. Losses at the gene ends were 1 base for V and 3 bases for J; bases not matched to a gene: 7.

The genes are TRBV11-2 and TRBJ2-5; D is perhaps TRBD2 (6 bases). The germline V gene has CDR1 SGHAT and CDR2 FQNNGV. The germline V and J ends were trimmed by 0 bases and 5 bases, with 16 bases remaining between them. The CDR3 loop spans 16 amino acids. The CDR3 here is CASSLDLSGVRETQYF. The DNA of the CDR3 is TGTGCCAGCAGCTTAGATCTTTCGGGAGTCCGGGAGACCCAGTACTTC.

The chain employs TRBV5-1 and TRBJ1-1; 8 bases line up with TRBD1. Germline V gene lookup returns CDR1 SGHRS and CDR2 YFSETQ. V trimming: 1 base; J trimming: 4 bases; junction bases outside the gene matches: 9. The CDR3 totals 16 residues. This CDR3 reads CASSLLQGVVGTEAFF. CDR3 DNA sequence: TGCGCCAGCAGCTTGCTACAGGGGGTAGTGGGCACTGAAGCTTTCTTT.

This clone was seen just once. The DNA for the CDR3 is TGTGCCACCAGCAGACCCGGACAGACAACCTACGAGCAGTACTTC. It codes for CATSRPGQTTYEQYF. The chain is built from TRBV15 and TRBJ2-7; tentative D call: TRBD1 (6 bases). V lost 2 bases and J 2 bases, leaving 13 bases between the germline ends. This CDR3 spans 15 amino acids. Germline V lookup: CDR1 LNHNV, CDR2 YYDKDF (reference sequence).

The rearrangement joins TRBV29-1 to TRBJ1-1; tentatively, D is TRBD1 (6 bases). Trimming removed 2 bases at V and 0 bases at J, with 10 bases between. This CDR3 comprises 14 residues. Germline V gene sequence: CDR1 SQVTM, CDR2 ANQGSEA. Here the CDR3 reads CSVEPGDMNTEAFF. The CDR3 bases are TGCAGCGTTGAACCTGGGGACATGAACACTGAAGCTTTCTTT.

The chain uses TRBV6-6 and TRBJ2-7; no clear D gene. The germline gives CDR1 MNHNY, CDR2 SVGAGI (reference sequence). V was clipped by 0 bases and J by 4 bases, with 4 bases between them. This CDR3 region has 12 residues. The CDR3, as DNA: TGTGCCAGCAGTTACTCACAGTACGAGCAGTACTTC. Translating gives CASSYSQYEQYF.

The rearrangement joins TRBV15 to TRBJ2-7; 7 bases match TRBD1. Trimming cost V 5 bases and J 3 bases; bases outside gene matches: 4. The germline V gene encodes CDR1 LNHNV and CDR2 YYDKDF (reference sequence). This CDR3 contains 13 residues. The CDR3, as DNA: TGTGCCACCAGCCCCCGGGACAGCTACGAGCAGTACTTC. Protein: CATSPRDSYEQYF.

Note on this clone: Additional DNA sequences in this sample encode the identical CDR3. This chain joins TRBV29-1 and TRBJ2-3; D not resolved. Trimming shortened V by 4 bases and J by 6 bases, and 8 bases separated the two germline ends. The CDR3 has 11 amino acids. Germline assignment: CDR1 SQVTM and CDR2 ANQGSEA. Here the CDR3 DNA reads TGCAGCGTTGTAGAAGCGGATACGCAGTATTTT. Translating it yields CSVVEADTQYF.

The CDR3 DNA follows: TGCGCCAGCAGCTTGGACAGGGCCGAGACCCAGTACTTC. Translating gives CASSLDRAETQYF. J is TRBJ2-5 and V is TRBV5-1; D perhaps matches TRBD1 (6 bases). The CDR3 is 13 amino acids. Trimming shortened V by 0 bases and J by 5 bases, and 8 bases separated the two germline ends. Per the germline V gene, CDR1 is SGHRS and CDR2 is YFSETQ. Supplemented by reference TRBV5-1 and TRBJ2-5, the full variable domain reads KAGVTQTPRYLIKTRGQQVTLSCSPISGHRSVSWYQQTPGQGLQFLFEYFSETQRNKGNFPGRFSGRQFSNSRSEMNVSTLELGDSALYLCASSLDRAETQYFGPGTRLLVL.

This clone occurred a few times. This chain uses TRBV12-5 with TRBJ2-1; no reliable D call. Trimming pared 5 bases from V and 4 bases from J, leaving 18 bases between. The CDR3 consists of 16 residues. The germline V gene encodes CDR1 LGHNT and CDR2 FRNRAP. CDR3: CASGLLRTARYNEQFF. The CDR3 DNA reads as TGTGCTAGTGGTCTCCTGAGAACCGCAAGATACAATGAGCAGTTCTTC.